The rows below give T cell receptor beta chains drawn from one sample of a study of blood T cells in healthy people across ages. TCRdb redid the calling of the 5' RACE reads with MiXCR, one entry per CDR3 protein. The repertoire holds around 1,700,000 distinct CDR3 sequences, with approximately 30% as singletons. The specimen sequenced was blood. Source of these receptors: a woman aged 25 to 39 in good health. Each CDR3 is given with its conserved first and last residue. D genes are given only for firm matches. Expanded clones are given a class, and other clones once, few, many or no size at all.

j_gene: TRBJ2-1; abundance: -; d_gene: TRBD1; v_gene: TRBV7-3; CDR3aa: CASSLTGGSDEQFF; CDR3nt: TGTGCCAGCAGTTTGACAGGGGGCTCAGATGAGCAGTTCTTC
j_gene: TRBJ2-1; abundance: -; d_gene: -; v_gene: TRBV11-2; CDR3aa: CASSLLAVWAGAGFSYNEQFF; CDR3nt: TGTGCCAGCAGCTTATTGGCAGTTTGGGCCGGGGCGGGGTTCTCCTACAATGAGCAGTTCTTC
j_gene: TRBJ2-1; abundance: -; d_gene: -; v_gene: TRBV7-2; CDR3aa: CAKRQGGSYNEQFF; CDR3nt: TGTGCCAAGAGACAGGGAGGCTCCTACAATGAGCAGTTCTTC
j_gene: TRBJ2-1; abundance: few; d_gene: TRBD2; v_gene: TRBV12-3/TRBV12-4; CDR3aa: CASIPSGGAASQFF; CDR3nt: TGTGCCAGCATTCCTAGCGGGGGGGCCGCTTCACAGTTCTTC
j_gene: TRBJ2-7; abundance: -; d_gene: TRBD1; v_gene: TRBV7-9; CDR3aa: CASSLAQGASMEQYF; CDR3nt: TGTGCCAGCAGCTTAGCCCAGGGGGCCTCTATGGAGCAGTACTTC
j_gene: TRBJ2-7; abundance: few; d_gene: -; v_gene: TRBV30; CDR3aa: CAWLRDTNYEQYF; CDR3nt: TGTGCCTGGCTCCGGGACACAAACTACGAGCAGTACTTC
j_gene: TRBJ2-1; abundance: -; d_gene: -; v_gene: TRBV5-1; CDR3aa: CASSGKPGSYNEQFF; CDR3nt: TGCGCCAGCAGCGGAAAACCTGGGAGTTACAATGAGCAGTTCTTC
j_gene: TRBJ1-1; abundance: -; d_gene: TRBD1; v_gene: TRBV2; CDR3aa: CASRDRLTFF; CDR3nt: TGTGCCAGCAGGGACAGGTTAACTTTCTTT
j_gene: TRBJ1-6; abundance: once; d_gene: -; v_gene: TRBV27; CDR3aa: CASSPQGKGYNSSPHF; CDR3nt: TGTGCCAGCAGTCCACAGGGCAAGGGCTATAATTCATCCCCCCACTTT
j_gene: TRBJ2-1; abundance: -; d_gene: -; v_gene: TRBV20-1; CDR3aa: CSRAGLTTNEQFF; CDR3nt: TGCAGTCGAGCCGGACTTACCACTAATGAGCAGTTCTTC
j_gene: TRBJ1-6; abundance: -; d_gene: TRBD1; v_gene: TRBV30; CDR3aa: CAWSTGGGSSPLHF; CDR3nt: TGTGCCTGGAGCACAGGGGGCGGTAGTTCACCCCTCCACTTT
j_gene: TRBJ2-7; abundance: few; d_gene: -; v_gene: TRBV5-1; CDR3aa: CASSAAVPYEQYF; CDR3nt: TGCGCCAGCTCCGCAGCGGTACCCTACGAGCAGTACTTC
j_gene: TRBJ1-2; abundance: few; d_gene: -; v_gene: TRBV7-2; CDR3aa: CASSDEAAALGGYTF; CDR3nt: TGTGCCAGCAGCGATGAGGCGGCGGCATTGGGTGGCTACACCTTC
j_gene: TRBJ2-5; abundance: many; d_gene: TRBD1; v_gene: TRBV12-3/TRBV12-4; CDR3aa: CASSFGTGVLTETQYF; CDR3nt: TGTGCCAGCAGTTTCGGGACAGGGGTTCTTACAGAGACCCAGTACTTC